A single sample gave rise to the 5 T cell receptor beta chains below, sequenced in a study of blood T cell repertoires in COVID-19. Method: immunoSEQ multiplex PCR; TCRdb's copy keeps in-frame clones and lacks some. This table has 300,000 or so clones, under 90% appearing once. Sequenced sample: PBMCs or T cells enriched from blood (not recorded which). The receptors here all came from a woman in her forties or fifties who had been exposed to COVID-19.

The chain links TRBV3-1 (or the pseudogene TRBV3-2) to TRBJ1-3; possibly TRBD1 for D (6 bases). Germline CDR1 reads LGHDT; CDR2 reads YNNKEL (reference sequence). The ends were cut back, 1 base at V and 2 bases at J, with 9 bases in the middle. The CDR3 length is 15 residues. The CDR3 region is CASSQVSGAGNTIYF. The CDR3 coding sequence is TGTGCCAGCAGCCAAGTTTCAGGGGCTGGAAACACCATATATTTT.

This rearrangement joins TRBV24-1 to TRBJ2-5; D is possibly TRBD2 (6 bases). Germline V gene lookup returns CDR1 KGHDR and CDR2 SFDVKD. CDR3 length: 15 amino acids. The V end was cut by 1 base, the J end by 5 bases, with 13 bases between. CDR3 residues: CATSDFSSRGETQYF. The CDR3 DNA is TGTGCCACCAGTGATTTCAGCAGCCGGGGGGAGACCCAGTACTTC.

The chain has TRBV2 and TRBJ2-1; possibly TRBD1 for D (5 bases). V was trimmed by 4 bases and J by 8 bases, leaving 15 bases between them. Germline V lookup: CDR1 SNHLY, CDR2 FYNNEI. The CDR3 has 14 amino acids. CDR3 loop: CASSARRGSHEQFF. The CDR3 nucleotides are TGTGCCAGCAGTGCCCGTAGGGGTAGTCATGAGCAGTTCTTC.

This chain links TRBV24-1 with TRBJ2-2, with D perhaps matching TRBD2 (5 bases). CDR1 is KGHDR and CDR2 is SFDVKD in the germline V gene. V gave up 4 bases and J gave up 10 bases, with 12 bases separating them. The CDR3 runs 13 residues. The CDR3 bases are TGTGCCACCAGTGACCTCGGGGATGCGGAGCTGTTTTTT. Translated, it gives CATSDLGDAELFF.

The CDR3 DNA reads TGTGCCTGGAGTGTAGCGGGGGGAGCCTACGAGCAGTACTTC. Protein product: CAWSVAGGAYEQYF. The V gene is TRBV30, the J gene TRBJ2-7; 9 bases are a match to TRBD2. With V trimmed by 0 bases and J by 2 bases, 2 bases remained unmatched. The CDR3 sequence is 14 residues long. Germline values: CDR1 GTSNPN, CDR2 SVGIG (reference sequence). Filled out from reference TRBV30 and TRBJ2-7, the complete variable domain reads SQTIHQWPATLVQPVGSPLSLECTVEGTSNPNLYWYRQAAGRGLQLLFYSVGIGQISSEVPQNLSASRPQDRQFILSSKKLLLSDSGFYLCAWSVAGGAYEQYFGPGTRLTVT.